The 10 T cell receptor beta chains presented below share a single source sample, sequenced in a study of regulatory T cells in long-lasting Graves disease (dated by TCRdb to about 2021). The time point label on this specimen signifies: persistent/refractory GD, antithyroid drugs over 5 years with positive TRAb. For both TCR sequencing and RNA sequencing, RNA was extracted from PBMCs using TRIzol. The library was generated by multiplex PCR. The data were produced on an Illumina HiSeq 4000. CDR3 regions were amplified by Arm-PCR with iRepertoire HTBI primers to construct TCR beta libraries. Using fastp at Q25 and MiXCR, TCRdb reprocessed the public reads and kept productive beta chains. Entries that share a CDR3 protein sequence are merged under the most common genes and DNA. For this sample there are roughly 450,000 distinct CDR3 sequences; about a quarter appear just once. The ten largest clones take up roughly 28% of the sample.

The sequencing used peripheral blood mononuclear cells (PBMCs), collected when the disease was refractory, from a patient treated with antithyroid drugs. The receptors were sampled from a female donor with Graves disease.

The table lists this clonotype with many counts. V gene TRBV11-2 combines with J gene TRBJ2-4, with D maybe TRBD2 (5 bases). The germline V gene has CDR1 SGHAT and CDR2 FQNNGV. This CDR3 is built from 13 residues. V was shortened by 10 bases and J by 8 bases, with 18 bases between the two germline ends. The CDR3 sequence is CATGREGVYIQYF. CDR3 coding DNA: TGTGCCACCGGGCGTGAGGGCGTCTACATTCAGTACTTC.

This chain links TRBV13 with TRBJ1-1; TRBD1 might be the D (5 bases). Germline CDR1 reads PRHDT; CDR2 reads FYEKMQ (reference sequence). The CDR3 is 15 amino acids. V was trimmed by 5 bases and J by 0 bases, leaving 13 bases between them. CDR3 protein: CASSTRQSLNTEAFF. DNA of the CDR3: TGTGCCAGCAGCACCCGACAGTCCCTGAACACTGAAGCTTTCTTT. Combining the CDR3 with reference TRBV13 and TRBJ1-1 gives the whole variable domain AAGVIQSPRHLIKEKRETATLKCYPIPRHDTVYWYQQGPGQDPQFLISFYEKMQSDKGSIPDRFSAQQFSDYHSELNMSSLELGDSALYFCASSTRQSLNTEAFFGQGTRLTVV.

There are a few counts of this clonotype. J is TRBJ1-3 and V is TRBV2, with unresolved D. This CDR3 contains 18 residues. Between the trimmed V and J ends, which lost 0 bases and 0 bases, there was a span of 15 bases. CDR1 SNHLY and CDR2 FYNNEI come from the germline V gene. The chain's CDR3 is CASSEARSGRLSGNTIYF. In DNA form, the CDR3 reads TGTGCCAGCAGTGAAGCGCGATCAGGCAGACTCTCTGGAAACACCATATATTTT.

The sample holds many counts of this clonotype. The chain has TRBV7-2 and TRBJ2-2; 9 bases match TRBD2. Germline V gene sequence: CDR1 SGHTA, CDR2 FQGNSA. The CDR3 covers 16 residues. V lost 6 bases, J lost 1 base, and 6 bases stayed unmatched. The CDR3 nucleotides are TGTGCCAGCAGTTTGAGACTAGCGGAGAACACCGGGGAGCTGTTTTTT. Translated: CASSLRLAENTGELFF.

This clonotype has ten or more counts. The chain links TRBV7-2 to TRBJ2-5; TRBD2 matches 11 bases. Germline assignment: CDR1 SGHTA and CDR2 FQGNSA. The CDR3 loop spans 15 amino acids. J lost 5 bases, V lost 4 bases, and 6 bases had no gene match. This CDR3 is CASSSLAGGRETQYF. CDR3 in DNA: TGTGCCAGCAGCTCCCTAGCGGGAGGAAGGGAGACCCAGTACTTC.

This clonotype has only a few counts. The chain uses TRBV5-1 and TRBJ2-7, with a possible D match to TRBD1 (5 bases). The CDR3 is made up of 18 amino acids. V gave up 6 bases and J gave up 0 bases, with 25 bases separating them. Germline V gene lookup returns CDR1 SGHRS and CDR2 YFSETQ. Here the CDR3 DNA reads TGCGCCAGCACCAACTTTCCGTCATCAGGGCTCGGCTCCTACGAGCAGTACTTC. Protein product: CASTNFPSSGLGSYEQYF.

This clonotype was detected ten times or more. The V gene is TRBV28, the J gene TRBJ1-5; unclear D gene. The CDR3 has 12 residues. Germline lookup yields CDR1 MDHEN and CDR2 SYDVKM. Trimming shortened V by 10 bases and J by 0 bases, and 7 bases separated the two germline ends. CDR3 bases: TGTGCCACGAAAGATAGCAATCAGCCCCAGCATTTT. Amino acids: CATKDSNQPQHF.

This chain connects TRBV9 to TRBJ2-2, with 8 bases identical to TRBD2. Germline V gene lookup returns CDR1 SGDLS and CDR2 YYNGEE. The ends lost 3 bases at V and 6 bases at J; junction bases unmatched: 7. CDR3 length: 15 residues. CDR3 loop: CASSADGGVPGELFF. The CDR3 DNA follows: TGTGCCAGCAGCGCCGACGGGGGGGTCCCCGGGGAGCTGTTTTTT.

This chain joins TRBV4-1 and TRBJ1-4; tentative D call: TRBD1 (5 bases). Trimming removed 3 bases at V and 0 bases at J, with 8 bases between. This CDR3 is 15 amino acids long. The V gene's germline CDR1 is MGHRA and CDR2 YSYEKL. The CDR3 DNA reads as TGCGCCAGCAGCCAGACAGCCTCAACTAATGAAAAACTGTTTTTT. Translated: CASSQTASTNEKLFF.

The table lists this clonotype with many counts. The gene calls are TRBV5-6 and TRBJ2-7; D is undetermined. Germline CDR1 reads SGHDT; CDR2 reads YYEEEE. The CDR3 sequence is 14 residues long. Trimming removed 5 bases from V and 3 bases from J, with 15 bases in between. CDR3 nucleotides: TGTGCCAGCAGGCAAAGATCGGGTAGCTACGAGCAGTACTTC. Encoded protein: CASRQRSGSYEQYF.